This T cell receptor (beta chain) was retrieved from a study of T cell responses to AZD1222 COVID-19 vaccine. CDR1 is SNHLY, CDR2 FYNNEI, per germline. There are 14 residues in the CDR3. The V and J ends lost 10 bases and 8 bases, in that order; junction bases with no gene match: 16. Libraries were prepared by immunoSEQ multiplex PCR; TCRdb keeps only in-frame clonotypes and omits some of them. The sample carries 150,000 to 200,000 clones, around 90% recorded once. The material was peripheral blood, obtained 28 days after the second AZD1222 dose. The sequence came from an adult who received the AZD1222 COVID-19 vaccine. The chain links TRBV2 to TRBJ1-1, with TRBD1 matching 7 bases. The CDR3 region is CATEKTGSSGEAFF. The CDR3 DNA sequence: TGTGCCACCGAGAAGACAGGGTCAAGTGGGGAAGCTTTCTTT.